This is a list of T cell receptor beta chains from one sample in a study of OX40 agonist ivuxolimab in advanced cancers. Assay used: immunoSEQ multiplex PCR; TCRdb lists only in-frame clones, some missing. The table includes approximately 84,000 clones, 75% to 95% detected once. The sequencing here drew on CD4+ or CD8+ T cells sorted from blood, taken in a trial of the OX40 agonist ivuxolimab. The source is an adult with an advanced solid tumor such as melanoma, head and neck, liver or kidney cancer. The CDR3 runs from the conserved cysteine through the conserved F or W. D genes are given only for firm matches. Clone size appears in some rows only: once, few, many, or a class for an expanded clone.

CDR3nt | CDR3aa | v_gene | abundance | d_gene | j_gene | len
TGTGCCAGCAGTTCAACGCGTACTAGCGACTACGAGCAGTACTTC | CASSSTRTSDYEQYF | TRBV6-5 | - | TRBD2 | TRBJ2-7 | 15
TGTGCCAGTAGTATAGAGAACAGGGGAAGTCAGCCCCAGCATTTT | CASSIENRGSQPQHF | TRBV19 | - | TRBD1 | TRBJ1-5 | 15
TGCGCCAGCAGCCAATATTCTAGCGGGGGTTTTTACGAGCAGTACTTC | CASSQYSSGGFYEQYF | TRBV4-1 | - | TRBD2 | TRBJ2-7 | 16
TGTGCCAGTAGTATAGACAGGGATGAGCAGTTCTTC | CASSIDRDEQFF | TRBV19 | - | - | TRBJ2-1 | 12
TGTGCCAGCAGCTCTTCGGGGGGGTTGAACACTGAAGCTTTCTTT | CASSSSGGLNTEAFF | TRBV7-9 | - | - | TRBJ1-1 | 15
TGTGCCTGTGACAGCGGGGGGGCCGATACGCAGTATTTT | CACDSGGADTQYF | TRBV30 | - | TRBD2 | TRBJ2-3 | 13
TGTGCCAGCAGTCGAAATCAGGGGTTCCAAGAGACCCAGTACTTC | CASSRNQGFQETQYF | TRBV28 | - | - | TRBJ2-5 | 15
TGTGCCAGCAGCCTGGGACTAGCGGGCCCCTACGAGCAGTACTTC | CASSLGLAGPYEQYF | TRBV7-2 | - | TRBD2 | TRBJ2-7 | 15
TGTGCCAGCACCACTGACAGCGGAGAGACCCAGTACTTC | CASTTDSGETQYF | TRBV7-6 | - | - | TRBJ2-5 | 13
TGTGCCAGCAGCACGGGACTAGCGGGAGGGTCAGATACGCAGTATTTT | CASSTGLAGGSDTQYF | TRBV5-4 | - | TRBD2 | TRBJ2-3 | 16
TGTGCCAGCAGTTACTCGACCCCCGGAGTCCAAGAGACCCAGTACTTC | CASSYSTPGVQETQYF | TRBV6-5 | - | - | TRBJ2-5 | 16
TGTGCCAGCAGGCGTCGCGATACGCAGTATTTT | CASRRRDTQYF | TRBV6-5 | - | - | TRBJ2-3 | 11
TGTGCCAGCAGCTTAGGCCTGGAGGAGACCCAGTACTTC | CASSLGLEETQYF | TRBV13 | - | - | TRBJ2-5 | 13
TGTGCCAGTAGTCCCCAGGGGGTTCGGACAGATACGCAGTATTTT | CASSPQGVRTDTQYF | TRBV19 | - | TRBD1 | TRBJ2-3 | 15
TGTGCCTGGATCCCGCGGGTTCTACAAGGAGGCGGGGAGCTGTTTTTT | CAWIPRVLQGGGELFF | TRBV30 | - | - | TRBJ2-2 | 16
TGTGCCAGCAGTTCGGGACTAGCGCCTTCACCTACCTACGAGCAGTACTTC | CASSSGLAPSPTYEQYF | TRBV28 | - | TRBD2 | TRBJ2-7 | 17
TGTGCCAGCAGCTTAGTGGCGGGAGTGTTCTACGAGCAGTACTTC | CASSLVAGVFYEQYF | TRBV11-3 | - | TRBD2 | TRBJ2-7 | 15
TGTGCCAGCACTCGACAGTGGGGCTCCTACGAGCAGTACTTC | CASTRQWGSYEQYF | TRBV6-5 | - | - | TRBJ2-7 | 14
TGTGCCAGCAGCCGGGGACATGAGTCTGGGGCCAACGTCCTGACTTTC | CASSRGHESGANVLTF | TRBV28 | - | - | TRBJ2-6 | 16
TGTGCCAGCAGCCGAGTCCGGAATTCACCCCTCCACTTT | CASSRVRNSPLHF | TRBV7-2 | - | - | TRBJ1-6 | 13
TGTGCCAGCCGCCGGTTATATACGCAGTATTTT | CASRRLYTQYF | TRBV2 | - | - | TRBJ2-3 | 11
TGCGCCAGCAGCTTGGCCCGGGGCCGGGGTGAGCAGTTCTTC | CASSLARGRGEQFF | TRBV5-1 | - | - | TRBJ2-1 | 14
TGTGCCAGCAGCCAAGCCGGCAGGGGGTGGACGCAGTATTTT | CASSQAGRGWTQYF | TRBV14 | - | TRBD1 | TRBJ2-3 | 14
TGTGCCAGTAGTATAATAGAGGCGGGCACAGATACGCAGTATTTT | CASSIIEAGTDTQYF | TRBV19 | once | - | TRBJ2-3 | 15
TGTGCCAGCAGCCAAGTTGGCGGGTACGAGCAGTACTTC | CASSQVGGYEQYF | TRBV4-2 | - | - | TRBJ2-7 | 13
TGTGCCAGCAGTGCCCCGGCTAGCGGGGGGGATACGCAGTATTTT | CASSAPASGGDTQYF | TRBV28 | - | TRBD2 | TRBJ2-3 | 15
TGTGCCAGCAGTTACTCGGGGGGCGCAGCTTTCTTT | CASSYSGGAAFF | TRBV6-5 | - | - | TRBJ1-1 | 12
TGTGCCAGCAGCTTGCGACTAATCTACAATGAGCAGTTCTTC | CASSLRLIYNEQFF | TRBV11-3 | - | - | TRBJ2-1 | 14
TGTGCCAGTAGGCAGGGGGCCTTGGGTGGACCCCTCCACTTT | CASRQGALGGPLHF | TRBV19 | - | TRBD1 | TRBJ1-6 | 14
TGTGCCAGCTGCACACAGGGGGTACATGAGCAGTTCTTC | CASCTQGVHEQFF | TRBV2 | - | TRBD1 | TRBJ2-1 | 13
TGTGCCAGCAGCCCTACTCCGGGACAGGGGTTCATGGTTGGAGCTTTCTTT | CASSPTPGQGFMVGAFF | TRBV11-3 | - | TRBD1 | TRBJ1-1 | 17
TGTGCCAGCGCCCCGTCGAAGGGGGCTGTGCTAGCGCACTCCTACAATGAGCAGTTCTTC | CASAPSKGAVLAHSYNEQFF | TRBV14 | once | - | TRBJ2-1 | 20
TGTGCCAGCAGCGTAGCATCAGATACGCAGTATTTT | CASSVASDTQYF | TRBV9 | - | - | TRBJ2-3 | 12
TGTGCCAGTAGTGGAACAGGGGGCGAACAGCCCCAGCATTTT | CASSGTGGEQPQHF | TRBV19 | - | TRBD1 | TRBJ1-5 | 14
TGTGCCACCATGATACAGGGGGCAGTGAGGGAAAAACTGTTTTTT | CATMIQGAVREKLFF | TRBV19 | - | TRBD1 | TRBJ1-4 | 15
TGCAGCGTTGGGGTCCTCACGGGGATGAACACTGAAGCTTTCTTT | CSVGVLTGMNTEAFF | TRBV29-1 | - | - | TRBJ1-1 | 15